This record covers a single T cell receptor (beta chain). Its antigen is not known. These data are taken from a study of vaccination effects on CD4 cells after COVID-19. Study-wide context: Three patients who were convalescent were sampled early, at day +14, and again late after vaccination. Researchers obtained post-vaccine samples at a median of 72 days past the second dose. Findings and caveats of the study: In convalescents, spike-reactive clones (those seen post-vaccine) were mainly new vaccine-induced clones.

Antigen-specific CD4+ T cells expanded by the ViraFEST assay with viral peptide pools were then sequenced. Following culture for about ten days, CD4+ T cells were isolated. Confirmation by PCR established that the person had SARS-CoV-2 infection between March and December 2020. The cohort was immunized with two doses of either the BNT162b2 or mRNA-1273 vaccine. On day 3 and again on day 7, half the medium was replaced with IL-2 medium. Sequencing was performed with immunoSEQ multiplex PCR; in TCRdb, only in-frame clones are kept and a portion is missing. The sample records 11,000 to 15,000 clones, around 78% being singletons. The CDR3 spans 15 residues. V lost 4 bases to trimming and J lost 0 bases, with 9 bases between them. Germline V lookup: CDR1 LGHDT, CDR2 YNNKEL (reference sequence).

This receptor was obtained from a human donor who had a prior SARS-CoV-2 infection. The V call is TRBV3-1 (or the pseudogene TRBV3-2), the J call TRBJ1-4; D is unresolved. Sequencing used CD4+ T cells from PBMCs cultured with HCoV-NL63 spike peptides, obtained after COVID-19 vaccination. CDR3 sequence: CASSPVGTTNEKLFF. The CDR3 region has the DNA TGTGCCAGCAGCCCGGTGGGTACAACTAATGAAAAACTGTTTTTT.